Described below is a single T cell receptor (beta chain) sequence and its context. Its target is unknown. The sample is drawn from a study of cytomegalovirus exposure and HLA in healthy donors. In the study overall: A data release that came early held 75 million to 85 million unique TCRs from HLA-typed donors. Overall study results and limits: Roughly even sequencing depth across donors was the assumption behind the presence/absence analyses.

Vbeta (60) and Jbeta (13) primers were used in the PCR. Authors' analysis steps: Later reanalysis found around 80 million unique TCR beta chains, 10 million to 12 million of them shared. Produced via immunoSEQ multiplex PCR; TCRdb's table is partial and in-frame only. That table furnishes V, J and clone size, whereas the DNA furnished D and trimming. The sample holds 120,000 to 150,000 clones; over 65% are singletons and the top ten take around 2.5%. Germline CDR1 SGHRS, CDR2 YFSETQ. With 1 base removed from V and 2 bases from J, the gap between germline ends came to 10 bases. This CDR3 is 15 amino acids long.

Sequencing input: PBMCs. The chain recombines TRBV5-1 with TRBJ2-1; no clear D gene. The source is a male donor in good health and CMV-seronegative. CDR3 sequence (DNA): TGCGCCAGCAGCTTGAATTACAACCCCTACAATGAGCAGTTCTTC. It encodes CASSLNYNPYNEQFF.